Listed here are 23 T cell receptor beta chains from one sample, sequenced in a study of shared clonotypes between healthy human individuals (dated by TCRdb to about 2020). Libraries were built with the immunoSEQ multiplex PCR assay. TCRdb holds this immuneACCESS table with in-frame rearrangements only. Some clones are missing; in checked studies, unresolved V genes explain under half, and the rest has no known cause. The sample table records about 1.5 million clones; 95% to 99% of these occur just once. The top ten clonotypes cover 0.4% to 0.55% of the sample. What was sequenced was naive CD4+ T cells sorted from blood. According to the study, the label for this sample's cell subset or site signals: CD45RA+ positively selected. Every receptor here comes from a man younger than 45 in good health.

Note on this clone: Within the sample, other DNA sequences also encode this same CDR3. The V gene is TRBV28, the J gene TRBJ2-7; D unclear. The CDR3 sequence is 10 residues long. Germline V gene lookup returns CDR1 MDHEN and CDR2 SYDVKM. Trimming took off 6 bases at V and 4 bases at J, with 4 bases between the two ends. The CDR3 DNA reads as TGTGCCAGCAGCCGTTACGAGCAGTACTTC. This translates into CASSRYEQYF.

In DNA form, the CDR3 reads TGTGCCAGCTCACCGCGGACAGGGCCTGAGCAGTTCTTC. This codes for CASSPRTGPEQFF. The genes are TRBV18 and TRBJ2-1, with 8 bases that match TRBD1. This CDR3 comprises 13 residues. The germline V gene has CDR1 KGHSH and CDR2 LQKENI. The V gene end was trimmed by 3 bases and the J gene end by 9 bases; junction bases not matched to a gene: 4.

The genes are TRBV30 and TRBJ2-4; 7 bases are a match to TRBD2. Germline CDR1 GTSNPN, CDR2 SVGIG (reference sequence). The CDR3 has 19 residues. V dropped 0 bases and J dropped 0; count of bases not matched to a gene: 14. Here the CDR3 reads CAWSVRAGVGSGAKNIQYF. In nucleotides, the CDR3 is TGTGCCTGGAGTGTACGTGCGGGAGTAGGGAGTGGAGCCAAAAACATTCAGTACTTC.

The sample holds one count of this clone. The chain uses TRBV10-2 and TRBJ1-5; 7 bases are a match to TRBD1. Unmatched junction bases numbered 4, after V lost 0 bases and J lost 5 bases. This CDR3 comprises 15 residues. Looked up from germline, CDR1 is WSHSY and CDR2 is SAAADI. This chain's CDR3 is CASSESRQGDQPQHF. CDR3 DNA: TGCGCCAGCAGTGAGTCGAGACAGGGTGATCAGCCCCAGCATTTT.

The chain uses TRBV6-5 and TRBJ2-3, with TRBD1 matching 9 bases. The CDR3 loop spans 14 amino acids. Germline V gene data show CDR1 as MNHEY and CDR2 as SVGAGI. V gave up 5 bases and J gave up 4 bases; unmatched junction bases: 4. The CDR3 sequence is CASSKQGAPDTQYF. Here the CDR3 DNA reads TGTGCCAGCAGTAAACAGGGGGCCCCAGATACGCAGTATTTT.

The chain has TRBV21-1 and TRBJ2-7; TRBD1 is taken as the D call from the table, unchecked against the DNA. TRBV21-1 is marked as a pseudogene. This CDR3 is 14 amino acids long. The CDR3 region is CASSVTGRKDEQYF. CDR3 sequence (DNA): TGTGCCAGCAGCGTTACAGGGAGAAAAGACGAGCAGTACTTC.

The genes are TRBV29-1 and TRBJ1-1; the D is unclear. The V gene's germline CDR1 is SQVTM and CDR2 ANQGSEA. CDR3 size: 12 residues. Trimming shortened V by 4 bases and J by 7 bases, and 13 bases separated the two germline ends. CDR3 region: CSVGTVSIEAFF. CDR3 in DNA: TGCAGCGTTGGCACAGTTTCCATTGAAGCTTTCTTT.

This sequence joins TRBV6-6 and TRBJ1-5; 7 bases are a match to TRBD1. Germline CDR1 MNHNY, CDR2 SVGAGI (reference sequence). V lost 8 bases, J lost 11 bases, and 15 bases stayed unmatched. The CDR3 has 14 amino acids. CDR3 sequence (DNA): TGTGCCAGCTGTGTCCGGGACAGCCCTAAGTCCCAGCATTTT. It codes for CASCVRDSPKSQHF.

The CDR3 spells CASSLEGQSPTGELFF. The CDR3 DNA sequence: TGTGCCAGCAGCTTAGAGGGCCAATCCCCCACCGGGGAGCTGTTTTTT. The chain employs TRBV7-2 and TRBJ2-2; the D is unclear. This CDR3 contains 16 residues. V was shortened by 1 base and J by 4 bases, with 13 bases between the two germline ends. CDR1 is SGHTA and CDR2 is FQGNSA in the germline V gene.

This clone was counted a single time. At the DNA level, this CDR3 is encoded by other sequences in the same sample as well. V usage is TRBV29-1 and J usage is TRBJ2-1; D uncertain. There are 13 residues in the CDR3. Germline V CDR1 and CDR2: SQVTM, ANQGSEA. V dropped 4 bases and J dropped 3 bases, with 10 bases sitting between them. The CDR3 reads CSVVGRLYNEQFF. As DNA, the CDR3 is TGCAGCGTTGTCGGCCGCCTCTACAATGAGCAGTTCTTC.

CDR3: CASSWRGRGDTEAFF. The CDR3 DNA follows: TGTGCCAGCAGTTGGAGGGGGCGCGGGGACACTGAAGCTTTCTTT. This chain joins TRBV28 and TRBJ1-1, with 7 bases fitting TRBD1. Germline CDR1 MDHEN, CDR2 SYDVKM. This CDR3 region has 15 residues. The trim removed 4 bases at V and 3 bases at J, leaving 8 bases unmatched. Full variable domain (outside the CDR3, taken from reference TRBV28 and TRBJ1-1): DVKVTQSSRYLVKRTGEKVFLECVQDMDHENMFWYRQDPGLGLRLIYFSYDVKMKEKGDIPEGYSVSREKKERFSLILESASTNQTSMYLCASSWRGRGDTEAFFGQGTRLTVV.

This chain joins TRBV7-9 and TRBJ1-2, with a weak D call TRBD1 (5 bases). Germline V lookup: CDR1 SEHNR, CDR2 FQNEAQ (reference sequence). V was pared by 3 bases and J by 1 base, with 6 bases between. The CDR3 runs 13 residues. The CDR3 here is CASSLGVNYGYTF. DNA of the CDR3: TGTGCCAGCAGCTTGGGGGTTAACTATGGCTACACCTTC.

The chain uses TRBV28 and TRBJ1-3, with D hard to call. CDR1 is MDHEN, CDR2 SYDVKM, per germline. V was clipped by 4 bases and J by 0 bases, with 13 bases between them. The CDR3 extends over 16 amino acids. CDR3 coding DNA: TGTGCCAGCAGTTCTGTGAATACGGTCTCTGGAAACACCATATATTTT. Protein: CASSSVNTVSGNTIYF. The full variable domain, its missing parts supplied by reference TRBV28 and TRBJ1-3, is DVKVTQSSRYLVKRTGEKVFLECVQDMDHENMFWYRQDPGLGLRLIYFSYDVKMKEKGDIPEGYSVSREKKERFSLILESASTNQTSMYLCASSSVNTVSGNTIYFGEGSWLTVV.

The chain employs TRBV6-4 and TRBJ1-2, with 10 bases fitting TRBD1. The trim removed 4 bases at V and 4 bases at J, leaving 6 bases unmatched. CDR1 is MRHNA, CDR2 SNTAGT, per germline. The CDR3 has 15 amino acids. As DNA, the CDR3 is TGTGCCAGCAGTGCTGAGACAGGGGGCGTCTATGGCTACACCTTC. It encodes CASSAETGGVYGYTF.

About this clone: Additional DNA sequences in this sample encode the identical CDR3. The chain carries TRBV7-2 and TRBJ2-7; perhaps TRBD1 as D (5 bases). Germline values: CDR1 SGHTA, CDR2 FQGNSA. V was cut by 1 base and J by 3 bases, with 10 bases left in between. This CDR3 contains 14 residues. The CDR3 DNA is TGTGCCAGCAGCTTAGACAGGTACAGCTACGAGCAGTACTTC. The encoded protein is CASSLDRYSYEQYF.

This rearrangement joins TRBV29-1 to TRBJ2-3; D is unclear. V was shortened by 5 bases and J by 3 bases, with 15 bases between the two germline ends. There are 14 residues in the CDR3. Per germline, CDR1 SQVTM and CDR2 ANQGSEA. The CDR3 loop is CSVSELARTDTQYF. The CDR3 region has the DNA TGCAGCGTTTCGGAGCTGGCTCGGACAGATACGCAGTATTTT.

The chain links TRBV18 to TRBJ1-3; 8 nucleotides match TRBD1. V shed 3 bases, J shed 4 bases, and the junction held 8 bases outside the gene matches. The CDR3 is 16 residues long. Germline CDR1 KGHSH, CDR2 LQKENI. The CDR3 protein is CASSPTATGAGNTIYF. The CDR3 DNA reads as TGTGCCAGCTCACCGACCGCGACAGGGGCCGGAAACACCATATATTTT. The full variable domain, in which reference TRBV18 and TRBJ1-3 provide the parts outside the CDR3, is NAGVMQNPRHLVRRRGQEARLRCSPMKGHSHVYWYRQLPEEGLKFMVYLQKENIIDESGMPKERFSAEFPKEGPSILRIQQVVRGDSAAYFCASSPTATGAGNTIYFGEGSWLTVV.

This chain links TRBV30 with TRBJ1-5, with D unresolved. The V end lost 5 bases, the J end lost 7 bases, and 21 bases lay between the germline ends. CDR1 and CDR2 (germline): GTSNPN, SVGIG (reference sequence). The CDR3 length is 15 residues. The CDR3 reads CAWSGAEVRTQPQHF. The CDR3 region has the DNA TGTGCCTGGTCAGGTGCAGAAGTCCGGACCCAGCCCCAGCATTTT.

The V gene is TRBV29-1, the J gene TRBJ2-1; 9 bases line up with TRBD2. Germline V lookup: CDR1 SQVTM, CDR2 ANQGSEA. The CDR3 has 14 amino acids. V lost 3 bases and J lost 0; bases outside the gene matches: 0. The CDR3 nucleotides are TGCAGCGTTGATAGCGGGAGCTCCTACAATGAGCAGTTCTTC. Protein sequence: CSVDSGSSYNEQFF.

The chain recombines TRBV6-5 with TRBJ2-1; D is unclear. The V gene lost 8 bases and the J gene lost 0 bases, with 8 bases spanning the gap. CDR1 is MNHEY, CDR2 SVGAGI, per germline. This CDR3 region has 13 residues. CDR3 in amino acids: CASGRVSYNEQFF. Written as DNA, the CDR3 is TGTGCCAGCGGAAGGGTCTCCTACAATGAGCAGTTCTTC.

The chain has TRBV6-4 and TRBJ2-3; 12 bases map to TRBD1. The V gene end was trimmed by 0 bases and the J gene end by 1 base; junction bases not matched to a gene: 14. The CDR3 sequence is 21 residues long. The germline CDR1 and CDR2 sequences are MRHNA and SNTAGT. Here the CDR3 reads CASSDSSRMGQGAKGTDTQYF. The CDR3 DNA follows: TGTGCCAGCAGTGACTCTAGCCGAATGGGACAGGGGGCGAAAGGCACAGATACGCAGTATTTT.

V usage is TRBV9 and J usage is TRBJ2-7; tentative D call: TRBD2 (5 bases). The V end lost 3 bases, the J end lost 3 bases, and 16 bases lay between the germline ends. CDR3 length equals 15 residues. The germline V gene encodes CDR1 SGDLS and CDR2 YYNGEE. CDR3: CASSALGADDYEQYF. In nucleotides, the CDR3 is TGTGCCAGCAGCGCCCTAGGAGCGGACGACTACGAGCAGTACTTC. The full variable domain, with the rest looked up from reference TRBV9 and TRBJ2-7, is DSGVTQTPKHLITATGQRVTLRCSPRSGDLSVYWYQQSLDQGLQFLIQYYNGEERAKGNILERFSAQQFPDLHSELNLSSLELGDSALYFCASSALGADDYEQYFGPGTRLTVT.

Of note for this clone: Other DNA sequences in the sample encode the same CDR3. V gene TRBV28 combines with J gene TRBJ2-7; a possible D gene is TRBD1 (6 bases). The CDR3 runs to 12 residues. Deletions cut 6 bases from V and 7 bases from J, with 13 bases between. Germline V gives CDR1 MDHEN, CDR2 SYDVKM. The CDR3 region is CASSSTGREQYF. CDR3 DNA sequence: TGTGCCAGCAGCTCCACAGGGCGGGAGCAGTACTTC.